These T cell receptor beta chains were read from a single sample in a study of neoadjuvant nivolumab and ipilimumab in lung cancer. Produced via immunoSEQ multiplex PCR; TCRdb's table is partial and in-frame only. The data hold roughly 9,900 clones, with 65% to 85% observed a single time. The material was peripheral blood, obtained before neoadjuvant nivolumab, alone or with ipilimumab. Receptor source: an adult with non-small cell lung cancer. Each CDR3 is given with its conserved first and last residue. D genes are given only for firm matches. Size is stated for part of the rows, as once, few or many counts, or as a class when the clone is expanded.

- TRBJ2-1 TRBV9 - CASSPRGAGEGNEQFF TGTGCCAGCAGCCCTCGGGGGGCGGGAGAGGGCAATGAGCAGTTCTTC
- TRBJ2-7 TRBV21-1 - CASSKVSGDATYEQYF TGTGCCAGCAGCAAAGTATCCGGGGACGCTACCTACGAGCAGTACTTC
few TRBJ2-1 TRBV6-1 - CASRSVQYNEQFF TGTGCCAGCAGATCCGTCCAGTACAATGAGCAGTTCTTC
- TRBJ1-1 TRBV5-1 - CASIGGGTEAFF TGCGCCAGCATAGGGGGGGGTACTGAAGCTTTCTTT
- TRBJ1-1 TRBV19 - CASRGTGREAEAFF TGTGCCAGTAGGGGTACAGGGAGGGAAGCTGAAGCTTTCTTT
few TRBJ1-1 TRBV19 - CASSMIGSDTEAFF TGTGCCAGTAGCATGATAGGGTCGGACACTGAAGCTTTCTTT
- TRBJ1-5 TRBV28 TRBD1 CASRQGTGSVYQPQHF TGTGCCAGCAGACAGGGGACAGGGAGTGTGTATCAGCCCCAGCATTTT
- TRBJ2-7 TRBV6-5 - CASGDSYEQYF TGTGCCAGCGGGGACTCCTACGAGCAGTACTTC
few TRBJ2-2 TRBV29-1 - CSATTPGELFF TGCAGCGCGACTACGCCCGGGGAGCTGTTTTTT
- TRBJ1-3 TRBV28 - CASSFPYPRDSSGNTIYF TGTGCCAGCAGTTTCCCGTATCCCAGAGACAGCTCTGGAAACACCATATATTTT